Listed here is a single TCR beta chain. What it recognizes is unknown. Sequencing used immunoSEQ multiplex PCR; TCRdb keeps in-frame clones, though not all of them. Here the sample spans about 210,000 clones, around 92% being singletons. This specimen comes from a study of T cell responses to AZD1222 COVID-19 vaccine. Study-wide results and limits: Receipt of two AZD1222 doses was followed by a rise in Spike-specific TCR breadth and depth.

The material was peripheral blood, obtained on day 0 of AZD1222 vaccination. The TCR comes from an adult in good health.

CDR3 protein: CASHSRANEKLFF. As DNA, the CDR3 is TGTGCCAGTCACTCTCGGGCGAATGAAAAACTGTTTTTT. This chain connects TRBV6-5 to TRBJ1-4; D ambiguous. Germline lookup yields CDR1 MNHEY and CDR2 SVGAGI. CDR3 length: 13 amino acids. V dropped 9 bases and J dropped 5 bases, with 13 bases sitting between them.